This section outlines one T cell receptor beta chain sequence together with its context. This clonotype was seen repeatedly, ten times or more. Its antigen target is currently unknown. No clone much larger than this one lies a single base away; base qualities are absent. This sample was included in a study of Graves' ophthalmopathy and Graves' hyperthyroidism (dated by TCRdb to 2016 to 2019). As for the study more broadly: Peripheral blood was collected at initial diagnosis, before any treatment. The study used TCR beta repertoire signatures to distinguish Graves' ophthalmopathy from Graves' hyperthyroidism and to predict progression to ophthalmopathy. In total, 135 blood samples were TCR-sequenced: under 45 ophthalmopathy, 80 or so hyperthyroidism and some 17 hyperthyroidism-to-ophthalmopathy patients. A discovery set of 95 to 100 patients (43 ophthalmopathy, under 65 stable hyperthyroidism) was enrolled to explore V-J signatures distinguishing ophthalmopathy from hyperthyroidism. An independent validation cohort was composed of about 20 hyperthyroidism patients and around 16 patients who later progressed from hyperthyroidism to ophthalmopathy. In over 5 hyperthyroidism patients, the T-cell repertoires found in thyroid tissue were compared with those found in blood. Once sampling was done, hyperthyroidism patients were given methimazole at a starting dose of 30 mg daily, while ophthalmopathy patients were given high-dose intravenous methylprednisolone. The research as a whole found: Ophthalmopathy was separated from stable hyperthyroidism by the 13-signature model with around 89% sensitivity and about 81% specificity in cross-validation and with 80%/75% in the test set. Most expanded thyroid clonotypes with frequency above 0.001 were also detected in blood, suggesting blood repertoires may reflect the thyroid immune response. In validation, the model predicted ophthalmopathy progression with about 64% sensitivity and 72.22% specificity; more than ten predicted patients were CT-confirmed with GO in a median of approximately 6.5 months. Sample size was not predetermined statistically, and investigators were not blinded to group allocation.

Ophthalmopathy patients were characterized by moderately to severely active disease, a Clinical Activity Score of at least 3, a NOSPECS grade of at least 4, and a disease duration under 3 months. Patients with other autoimmune diseases, uncontrolled infections, pregnancy or lactation were excluded from the study. Clinical symptoms, serum thyroxine, TRAb, thyroid ultrasound and orbital computed tomography were used for diagnosis. Using Ficoll-Paque density gradient centrifugation, PBMCs were isolated from roughly 9.2 ml of fresh peripheral blood. Total RNA was extracted using Trizol reagent, and RNA quality was checked on an Agilent 2100 Bioanalyzer. For repertoire sequencing, TCR beta CDR3 regions were amplified from RNA transcripts. A first-round RT-PCR used HTBI primers with the Qiagen OneStep RT-PCR kit, followed by a second-round multiplex PCR, size selection and purification. Libraries were sequenced paired-end with 100 bp reads on an Illumina HiSeq2000. In the original analysis: SOAPnuke was used to process the reads, throwing out any read that had adapters, had uncalled bases, had a mean Phred below 15, or lacked an exact constant-primer or identifier match. COPE v1.2.5 was used to merge the high-quality paired reads. Each unique nucleotide sequence was treated as a clonotype, and MiTCR v1.1 was used to align the clonotypes to the IMGT TRB V, D and J references. Analysis was restricted to V-J combinations with a frequency above 0.0001, which covered 98% to 99.2% of repertoires. For each V-J combination, a TCR clonal expansion and chaos score was defined as F50 clonal expansion divided by the chaos observed in the TCRdist matrix. Features were reduced by Welch's t-statistics and random forest to about a dozen V-J combinations, which fed a naive Bayes classifier. The Morisita-Horn index was used to measure how similar the thyroid and blood repertoires were. Through fastp at Q25 and MiXCR, TCRdb rebuilt clones from the public reads, retaining in-frame beta chains. When rows share a CDR3 protein, they turn into one entry using the most common DNA and genes. Here the V and J calls rest on TCRdb's processing, not on the authors' analysis. The sample includes hundreds of thousands of distinct CDR3 sequences, with over 40% observed a single time. The ten largest clones represent more than 2.5% of the sample.

Taken from cysteine to phenylalanine, the CDR3 has 14 residues. The DNA shown is the 42-base CDR3, in frame from base 1. The germline V gene (reference sequence) yields DFQATT for CDR1 and SNEGSKA for CDR2. The V end gives up 1 base and the J end 4 bases, leaving 3 bases in the junction not matched to a gene. The source of this sequence is an adult man with Graves' ophthalmopathy. The sequence links TRBV20-1 to TRBJ1-5; the central 8 bases match TRBD1. The sample was peripheral blood. This receptor carries the CDR3 CSARGQGMNQPQHF. Read as DNA, the sequence is TGCAGTGCTAGAGGACAGGGGATGAATCAGCCCCAGCATTTT.